Below, 24 T cell receptor beta chains from the same sample are listed, as sequenced in a study of blood T cell repertoires in COVID-19. TCRdb's copy holds only in-frame clones and misses some; the assay was immunoSEQ multiplex PCR. This table has under 250,000 clones, approximately 91% appearing once. Material: peripheral blood. The origin of the receptors is a man aged 55 to 70 who had recovered from COVID-19.

The gene calls are TRBV5-6 and TRBJ2-7; 8 nucleotides align to TRBD1. V shed 3 bases and J 2 bases; nucleotides not matched to a gene: 10. The CDR3 covers 16 residues. The V gene's germline CDR1 is SGHDT and CDR2 YYEEEE. In DNA, the CDR3 is TGTGCCAGCAGCTCCATTGGGGACAGGCCAGCCTACGAGCAGTACTTC. Protein: CASSSIGDRPAYEQYF.

The chain uses TRBV11-1 and TRBJ2-2, with a tentative D call TRBD1 (6 bases). The V gene lost 1 base and the J gene lost 0 bases, with 9 bases spanning the gap. Germline V gene sequence: CDR1 SGHAT, CDR2 FQDESV (reference sequence). The CDR3 contains 16 residues. The CDR3 DNA sequence: TGTGCCAGCAGCTTAGGTACAGGGACGAACACCGGGGAGCTGTTTTTT. Translation gives CASSLGTGTNTGELFF.

CDR3: CATEGLPGTEAFF. The CDR3 DNA reads as TGTGCCACCGAAGGCCTACCGGGCACTGAAGCTTTCTTT. The rearrangement links TRBV27 to TRBJ1-1; D gene ambiguous. Germline V gene sequence: CDR1 MNHEY, CDR2 SMNVEV (reference sequence). V lost 10 bases, J lost 4 bases, and 16 bases lay in between. The CDR3 is 13 amino acids.

V is TRBV28 and J is TRBJ1-4; possible D gene TRBD1, 5 bases. The V gene's germline CDR1 is MDHEN and CDR2 SYDVKM. V lost 6 bases, J lost 7 bases, and 15 bases lay in between. This CDR3 spans 14 amino acids. Here the CDR3 DNA reads TGTGCCAGCAGGTCATCGGGGGGAGGTGAAAAACTGTTTTTT. Encoded protein: CASRSSGGGEKLFF.

The V call is TRBV5-5, the J call TRBJ1-4; D gene ambiguous. This CDR3 has 14 amino acids. Germline V gene data show CDR1 as SGHKS and CDR2 as YYEKEE (reference sequence). V dropped 3 bases and J dropped 6 bases, with 12 bases sitting between them. CDR3: CASSSTWEDEKLFF. CDR3 in DNA: TGTGCCAGCAGCTCCACATGGGAGGATGAAAAACTGTTTTTT.

V usage is TRBV6-5 and J usage is TRBJ2-2; no firm D call. The V and J ends lost 6 bases and 4 bases respectively, with 9 bases between them. The CDR3 runs 13 residues. Germline loops: CDR1 MNHEY, CDR2 SVGAGI. The CDR3 DNA sequence: TGTGCCAGCAGCGAGACTCGCACCGGGGAGCTGTTTTTT. It translates to CASSETRTGELFF.

The chain employs TRBV2 and TRBJ1-2, with 7 bases that match TRBD1. With V trimmed by 5 bases and J by 14 bases, 17 bases remained unmatched. Germline V lookup: CDR1 SNHLY, CDR2 FYNNEI. This CDR3 region has 14 residues. The chain's CDR3 is CASSPRTGTLISTF. The CDR3 DNA reads as TGTGCCAGCAGTCCTCGGACAGGCACTCTGATAAGTACCTTC. Filled out from reference TRBV2 and TRBJ1-2, the complete variable domain reads EPEVTQTPSHQVTQMGQEVILRCVPISNHLYFYWYRQILGQKVEFLVSFYNNEISEKSEIFDDQFSVERPDGSNFTLKIRSTKLEDSAMYFCASSPRTGTLISTFGSGTRLTVV.

Written as DNA, the CDR3 is TGTGCCAGCAGAAGGGGAGATACGCAGTATTTT. This codes for CASRRGDTQYF. This rearrangement joins TRBV3-1 (or the pseudogene TRBV3-2) to TRBJ2-3; D is perhaps TRBD1 (5 bases). CDR3 length equals 11 residues. Germline V lookup: CDR1 LGHDT, CDR2 YNNKEL (reference sequence). The V and J ends lost 6 bases and 5 bases respectively, with 6 bases between them.

V and J are TRBV12-3 or TRBV12-4 and TRBJ2-7, with D maybe TRBD1 (6 bases). The V end lost 3 bases, the J end lost 8 bases, and 8 bases lay between the germline ends. This CDR3 spans 11 amino acids. The CDR3 nucleotides read TGTGCCAGCAGTTTGAGGGGGAAGCAGTACTTC. It translates to CASSLRGKQYF.

The CDR3: CAISRDRGGKDGYTF. DNA for the CDR3: TGTGCCATCAGTCGGGACAGGGGAGGAAAAGATGGCTACACCTTC. The chain carries TRBV10-3 and TRBJ1-2, with TRBD1 matching 10 bases. Trimming cost V 5 bases and J 6 bases; bases outside gene matches: 9. Per germline, CDR1 ENHRY and CDR2 SYGVKD. The CDR3 has 15 amino acids.

Comment on this clone: The same CDR3 also results from other DNA sequences found in this sample. The gene calls are TRBV5-1 and TRBJ2-1, with 9 bases matching TRBD2. CDR1 is SGHRS and CDR2 is YFSETQ in the germline V gene. The CDR3 spans 15 residues. J was trimmed by 4 bases and V by 5 bases; bases with no gene match: 7. CDR3 coding DNA: TGCGCCAGCAGTCCGACTAGCGGTTATTACAATGAGCAGTTCTTC. Protein: CASSPTSGYYNEQFF.

This clone appeared a single time. V gene TRBV5-1 combines with J gene TRBJ2-5; D is undetermined. Germline CDR1 reads SGHRS; CDR2 reads YFSETQ. The CDR3 length is 14 residues. Trimming stripped 0 bases from V and 3 bases from J, with 9 bases between. The CDR3 bases are TGCGCCAGCAGCTTGGAATATTCCGAAGAGACCCAGTACTTC. Encoded protein: CASSLEYSEETQYF.

This clone has just one count. The chain couples TRBV7-6 to TRBJ1-4; D not resolved. The CDR3 runs 14 residues. The germline CDR1 and CDR2 sequences are SGHVS and FNYEAQ. Trimming took 2 bases from V and 5 from J, leaving 9 bases between them. CDR3 in amino acids: CASSLRGRNEKLFF. CDR3 bases: TGTGCCAGCAGCTTAAGAGGGAGAAATGAAAAACTGTTTTTT.

The chain employs TRBV5-1 and TRBJ2-1; tentatively, D is TRBD1 (6 bases). V was trimmed by 0 bases and J by 6 bases, leaving 16 bases between them. The CDR3 loop spans 16 amino acids. Per germline, CDR1 SGHRS and CDR2 YFSETQ. CDR3 bases: TGCGCCAGCAGCTTGGGTGGCAGGGGAATCGGCAATGAGCAGTTCTTC. Amino acid sequence: CASSLGGRGIGNEQFF.

This clone was observed once. The chain links TRBV5-1 to TRBJ1-2; 9 nucleotides agree with TRBD1. From germline, CDR1 is SGHRS and CDR2 YFSETQ. The V and J ends lost 4 bases and 5 bases, in that order; junction bases with no gene match: 6. The CDR3 runs 14 residues. CDR3 nucleotide sequence: TGCGCCAGCAGCCCGGAGACAGGGGGATATGGCTACACCTTC. Its protein is CASSPETGGYGYTF.

This chain joins TRBV7-3 and TRBJ2-2, with TRBD1 matching 8 bases. Germline trimming cut 5 bases from V and 7 bases from J; bases unmatched to any gene: 9. The CDR3 is 15 amino acids. Germline V gives CDR1 SGHTA, CDR2 FQGTGA. The CDR3 here is CASSIGQGWVGELFF. Written as DNA, the CDR3 is TGTGCCAGCAGCATCGGACAGGGTTGGGTCGGGGAGCTGTTTTTT.

The chain carries TRBV30 and TRBJ2-1; a weak D match, TRBD2 (6 bases). The germline V and J ends were trimmed by 1 base and 1 base, with 11 bases remaining between them. CDR3 size: 15 residues. Germline V CDR1 and CDR2: GTSNPN, SVGIG (reference sequence). The chain's CDR3 is CAWSGLVLSYNEQFF. CDR3 DNA: TGTGCCTGGAGTGGACTAGTTCTGTCCTACAATGAGCAGTTCTTC.

In nucleotides, the CDR3 is TGCGCCAGCAGTCAGGCAGGGGTCAATCAGCCCCAGCATTTT. Translating gives CASSQAGVNQPQHF. The J gene is TRBJ1-5, the V gene TRBV4-1; the D gene is possibly TRBD1 (6 bases). V was trimmed by 6 bases and J by 3 bases, leaving 12 bases between them. Germline values: CDR1 MGHRA, CDR2 YSYEKL. The CDR3 has 14 amino acids.

This chain links TRBV19 with TRBJ1-2, with D possibly TRBD1 on 6 matching bases. The CDR3 totals 13 residues. The germline V and J ends were trimmed by 6 bases and 4 bases, with 12 bases remaining between them. The germline gives CDR1 LNHDA, CDR2 SQIVND (reference sequence). DNA for the CDR3: TGTGCCAGTAGCTTGAGGGGGATCTATGGCTACACCTTC. It codes for CASSLRGIYGYTF. The full variable domain, rest sourced from reference TRBV19 and TRBJ1-2, is DGGITQSPKYLFRKEGQNVTLSCEQNLNHDAMYWYRQDPGQGLRLIYYSQIVNDFQKGDIAEGYSVSREKKESFPLTVTSAQKNPTAFYLCASSLRGIYGYTFGSGTRLTVV.

The chain combines TRBV27 with TRBJ2-7; no clear D gene. With 5 bases removed from V and 2 bases from J, the gap between germline ends came to 13 bases. The CDR3 is made up of 14 amino acids. Germline CDR1 MNHEY, CDR2 SMNVEV (reference sequence). The CDR3 DNA reads as TGTGCCAGCAGTCCCCACGGAGACCCCTACGAGCAGTACTTC. Its translation: CASSPHGDPYEQYF.

CDR3 nucleotides: TGTGCCACCAGTGAGTCAGGACAGGGCCAAGAGACCCAGTACTTC. It yields the protein CATSESGQGQETQYF. The rearrangement links TRBV24-1 to TRBJ2-5, with 8 nucleotides matching TRBD1. The V and J ends lost 4 bases and 1 base, in that order; junction bases with no gene match: 4. The CDR3 has 15 residues. Germline assignment: CDR1 KGHDR and CDR2 SFDVKD.

This clone was detected only once. V and J are TRBV30 and TRBJ2-2, with D hard to call. The germline CDR1 and CDR2 sequences are GTSNPN and SVGIG (reference sequence). The CDR3 has 15 residues. V lost 1 base and J 0 bases, leaving 9 bases between the germline ends. The CDR3 is CAWSEYMTNTGELFF. The CDR3 DNA is TGTGCCTGGAGTGAGTACATGACGAACACCGGGGAGCTGTTTTTT.

This chain connects TRBV27 to TRBJ2-2, with TRBD1 matching 8 bases. The germline V gene has CDR1 MNHEY and CDR2 SMNVEV (reference sequence). This CDR3 has 15 amino acids. V gave up 5 bases and J gave up 0 bases; unmatched junction bases: 2. DNA for the CDR3: TGTGCCAGCAGTACGGGACAGGCGAACACCGGGGAGCTGTTTTTT. Protein product: CASSTGQANTGELFF.

The chain recombines TRBV6-7 with TRBJ2-6; 9 bases map to TRBD1. TRBV6-7 is sorted into the ORF group, with uncertain function. V was pared by 4 bases and J by 3 bases, with 7 bases of the junction left unmatched. CDR3 length: 17 residues. DNA of the CDR3: TGTGCCAGCAGTTCACCGGGACAGGGTAATGGGGCCAACGTCCTGACTTTC. Its protein is CASSSPGQGNGANVLTF.